This T cell receptor (beta chain) was recorded in a study of beta chain features in type 1 diabetes. Every isolated RNA sample was fully reverse transcribed, so sequencing captured expressed TCRB transcripts. Assay: immunoSEQ multiplex PCR; the TCRdb copy retains only in-frame clones and omits some. Found here are more than 130,000 clones, 6.5% to 8.5% of them singletons; the top ten hold approximately 1.5%. The ends were cut back, 6 bases at V and 0 bases at J, with 13 bases in the middle. Germline V gene data show CDR1 as SQVTM and CDR2 as ANQGSEA. CDR3 length: 14 residues. The chain couples TRBV29-1 to TRBJ2-3; D might be TRBD2 (7 bases). Sequencing was performed on central memory CD4+ T cells from blood. The receptor comes from a woman younger than 45 in good health. CDR3 protein: CSVRGGSSTDTQYF. In DNA form, the CDR3 reads TGCAGCGTCAGGGGCGGGAGTAGCACAGATACGCAGTATTTT.